The 26 T cell receptor beta chains below come from one sample, sequenced in a study of shared clonotypes between healthy human individuals. Terminally differentiated effector memory CD45RA+ cells were excluded from the naive CD8 cells, which were CD45RO-negative and positively selected for CCR7. Clones were sequenced by immunoSEQ multiplex PCR, and TCRdb holds only the in-frame ones, with some missing. The sample consists of around 2,000,000 clones, around 96% of them appearing once. Sequencing was performed on naive CD8+ T cells sorted from blood. These receptor sequences come from a man aged 18 to 29 in good health.

This clone appeared a single time. The chain joins TRBV25-1 to TRBJ2-5; a possible D gene is TRBD2 (5 bases). This CDR3 has 16 amino acids. Trimming stripped 1 base from V and 1 base from J, with 13 bases between. Germline lookup yields CDR1 MGHDK and CDR2 SYGVNS. The CDR3 DNA reads as TGTGCCAGCAGTGAATTGGACTCCACGGGCCAAGAGACCCAGTACTTC. Its translation: CASSELDSTGQETQYF.

This chain uses TRBV5-4 with TRBJ2-2; tentatively, D is TRBD1 (6 bases). Germline CDR1 is SGHNT and CDR2 is YYREEE (reference sequence). This CDR3 has 13 residues. Between the trimmed V and J ends, which lost 0 bases and 9 bases, there was a span of 9 bases. CDR3 sequence: CASSLAGTRELFF. CDR3 sequence (DNA): TGTGCCAGCAGCTTGGCGGGGACACGGGAGCTGTTTTTT.

The chain recombines TRBV19 with TRBJ1-6; TRBD1 is a possible D gene (5 bases). Germline CDR1 reads LNHDA; CDR2 reads SQIVND (reference sequence). This CDR3 has 15 residues. Trimming stripped 8 bases from V and 0 bases from J, with 11 bases between. The DNA of the CDR3 is TGTGCCAGTGCGACAGAAAGCTCCTATAATTCACCCCTCCACTTT. Protein: CASATESSYNSPLHF.

The chain couples TRBV6-5 to TRBJ2-1; TRBD2 agrees at 7 bases. The V and J ends lost 0 bases and 6 bases, in that order; junction bases with no gene match: 5. Germline CDR1 MNHEY, CDR2 SVGAGI. The CDR3 is 15 residues long. The CDR3 coding sequence is TGTGCCAGCAGTTACTCGACCGGGGGGTTCAATGAGCAGTTCTTC. Protein: CASSYSTGGFNEQFF.

The chain links TRBV11-2 to TRBJ2-7; 9 nucleotides line up with TRBD2. J gave up 6 bases and V 0 bases, and 6 bases lay outside the gene matches. The CDR3 covers 15 residues. CDR1 SGHAT and CDR2 FQNNGV come from the germline V gene. Here the CDR3 DNA reads TGTGCCAGCAGCTTAGATTCGCGGGAGGGCTCCGAGCAGTACTTC. Its translation: CASSLDSREGSEQYF.

This chain connects TRBV11-2 to TRBJ2-1; 9 positions match TRBD2. The CDR3 totals 18 residues. Per the germline V gene, CDR1 is SGHAT and CDR2 is FQNNGV. Trimming removed 1 base from V and 5 bases from J; junction bases left unmatched: 12. For the CDR3, the DNA is TGTGCCAGCAGCTTAGGGGCCGCGCGGGGGGGCTGGAACAATGAGCAGTTCTTC. This sequence encodes CASSLGAARGGWNNEQFF.

This chain joins TRBV19 and TRBJ2-1; 9 bases line up with TRBD1. The junction had 10 bases not matched to a gene; V was cut back by 5 bases and J by 8 bases. The CDR3 has 15 amino acids. Germline loops: CDR1 LNHDA, CDR2 SQIVND (reference sequence). CDR3 residues: CASSDGTGLYDEQFF. DNA for the CDR3: TGTGCCAGTAGTGACGGGACAGGGCTTTATGATGAGCAGTTCTTC.

The chain is built from TRBV7-8 and TRBJ1-2; 10 bases match TRBD1. From germline, CDR1 is SGHVS and CDR2 FQNEAQ. There are 13 residues in the CDR3. V shed 5 bases, J shed 8 bases, and the junction held 5 bases outside the gene matches. CDR3 sequence (DNA): TGTGCCAGCAGCCTGACAGGGGGCGAGGGCTACACCTTC. Amino acid sequence: CASSLTGGEGYTF.

The chain recombines TRBV4-2 with TRBJ2-1; the match to TRBD2 covers 9 bases. V was pared by 0 bases and J by 1 base, with 7 bases of the junction left unmatched. Germline lookup yields CDR1 LGHNA and CDR2 YNFKEQ. This CDR3 comprises 18 residues. The CDR3 region has the DNA TGTGCCAGCAGCCAAGATCCCGGGCTAGCGGGATCCTACAATGAGCAGTTCTTC. Encoded protein: CASSQDPGLAGSYNEQFF.

This clone was counted once. This chain uses TRBV2 with TRBJ2-5; D is unresolved. The CDR3 extends over 12 amino acids. Trimming cost V 7 bases and J 0 bases, with 6 bases left between them. Germline V gene lookup returns CDR1 SNHLY and CDR2 FYNNEI. The CDR3 DNA follows: TGTGCCAGCACCGAACACCAAGAGACCCAGTACTTC. Residues: CASTEHQETQYF.

The chain employs TRBV7-3 and TRBJ2-3, with 7 bases that match TRBD1. Germline CDR1 SGHTA, CDR2 FQGTGA. The CDR3 consists of 18 residues. J lost 0 bases, V lost 1 base, and 10 bases had no gene match. The DNA of the CDR3 is TGTGCCAGCAGCTTAAGGGGATTGGGGACAGCGAGCACAGATACGCAGTATTTT. Translated: CASSLRGLGTASTDTQYF.

The chain couples TRBV2 to TRBJ1-2; the match to TRBD1 covers 9 bases. The CDR3 has 17 residues. CDR1 and CDR2 from the germline V gene are SNHLY and FYNNEI. Trimming took 0 bases from V and 5 from J; bases not matched to a gene: 10. CDR3 amino acids: CASSEAGTGPLTYGYTF. For the CDR3, the DNA is TGTGCCAGCAGTGAAGCCGGGACAGGGCCCCTTACATATGGCTACACCTTC.

The chain is built from TRBV19 and TRBJ1-6; 7 nucleotides match TRBD1. Germline-derived CDR1 and CDR2 are LNHDA and SQIVND (reference sequence). This CDR3 has 16 amino acids. The V segment lost 4 bases and the J segment 2 bases; nucleotides outside the gene matches: 5. The chain's CDR3 is CASSSPDRAYNSPLHF. The CDR3 nucleotides are TGTGCCAGTAGTAGCCCCGACAGGGCCTATAATTCACCCCTCCACTTT.

The V call is TRBV2, the J call TRBJ1-4; D gene unclear. From germline, CDR1 is SNHLY and CDR2 FYNNEI. Between the trimmed V and J ends, which lost 7 bases and 7 bases, there was a span of 16 bases. CDR3 length: 14 residues. The CDR3 DNA reads as TGTGCCAGCACCTTGGACGCTTACGGTGAAAAACTGTTTTTT. It yields the protein CASTLDAYGEKLFF.

Regarding this clone: This sample also contains other DNA sequences that code for the same CDR3. This chain uses TRBV30 with TRBJ1-5, with D possibly TRBD1 on 6 matching bases. Trimming left V 0 bases short and J 6 bases short, with 12 bases between. Germline V gene sequence: CDR1 GTSNPN, CDR2 SVGIG (reference sequence). This CDR3 has 14 amino acids. CDR3 bases: TGTGCCTGGAGTGTCGGGCAGGGGAGTCAGCCCCAGCATTTT. Translation gives CAWSVGQGSQPQHF.

This chain connects TRBV9 to TRBJ2-1; D unresolved. The V end lost 0 bases, the J end lost 5 bases, and 9 bases lay between the germline ends. This CDR3 has 14 residues. The germline V gene encodes CDR1 SGDLS and CDR2 YYNGEE. CDR3: CASSVGTDHNEQFF. The CDR3 DNA follows: TGTGCCAGCAGCGTAGGCACAGACCACAATGAGCAGTTCTTC.

This rearrangement joins TRBV2 to TRBJ2-1, with D maybe TRBD1 (6 bases). Germline assignment: CDR1 SNHLY and CDR2 FYNNEI. V lost 5 bases and J 7 bases, leaving 18 bases between the germline ends. The CDR3 is 15 amino acids. CDR3 coding DNA: TGTGCCAGCAGTTTGACAGGTTGGTTGGAGAATGAGCAGTTCTTC. Residues: CASSLTGWLENEQFF.

The chain recombines TRBV4-1 with TRBJ1-1; D may be TRBD1 (6 bases). The V gene lost 4 bases and the J gene lost 4 bases, with 16 bases spanning the gap. CDR3 length: 15 residues. Germline-derived CDR1 and CDR2 are MGHRA and YSYEKL. Written as DNA, the CDR3 is TGCGCCAGCAGCCTGGGGGGGGGCTCTACCACTGAAGCTTTCTTT. It translates to CASSLGGGSTTEAFF.

J is TRBJ2-5 and V is TRBV11-2; D is undetermined. Germline V gene sequence: CDR1 SGHAT, CDR2 FQNNGV. Trimming pared 0 bases from V and 7 bases from J, leaving 12 bases between. This CDR3 comprises 14 residues. The CDR3 sequence: CASSLDAGIGTQYF. As DNA, the CDR3 is TGTGCCAGCAGCTTAGATGCCGGTATAGGGACCCAGTACTTC.

The chain links TRBV4-3 to TRBJ2-2; D may be TRBD1 (5 bases). Germline V gives CDR1 LGHNA, CDR2 YSLEER. CDR3 length: 18 residues. Trimming shortened V by 2 bases and J by 0 bases, and 16 bases separated the two germline ends. CDR3 bases: TGCGCCAGCAGCCAAAGGTCTAGGGGATACACGAACACCGGGGAGCTGTTTTTT. Translated, it gives CASSQRSRGYTNTGELFF.

The V and J genes are TRBV28 and TRBJ2-7, with TRBD2 as a possible D gene (5 bases). The CDR3 loop spans 14 amino acids. Trimming cost V 3 bases and J 5 bases, with 14 bases left between them. Germline V gene lookup returns CDR1 MDHEN and CDR2 SYDVKM. The CDR3 DNA sequence: TGTGCCAGCAGTTTCGGAGAGGGTTCCAACGAGCAGTACTTC. Encoded protein: CASSFGEGSNEQYF.

This chain uses TRBV10-3 with TRBJ2-5, with 9 nucleotides matching TRBD1. Unmatched junction bases numbered 15, after V lost 6 bases and J lost 4 bases. Germline V gene data show CDR1 as ENHRY and CDR2 as SYGVKD. The CDR3 covers 17 residues. The CDR3 reads CAIRGGGTGISPETQYF. As DNA, the CDR3 is TGTGCCATCAGGGGAGGAGGGACAGGGATATCTCCAGAGACCCAGTACTTC.

About this clone itself: This sample includes further DNA sequences coding for the same CDR3. The genes are TRBV4-3 and TRBJ2-7; 9 bases line up with TRBD1. The junction had 3 bases not matched to a gene; V was cut back by 4 bases and J by 2 bases. Germline V gene sequence: CDR1 LGHNA, CDR2 YSLEER. The CDR3 has 14 residues. The CDR3 loop reads CASSPGQGAYEQYF. CDR3 nucleotides: TGCGCCAGCAGCCCGGGACAGGGTGCCTACGAGCAGTACTTC.

This chain uses TRBV7-9 with TRBJ2-2; D might be TRBD1 (6 bases). CDR1 is SEHNR and CDR2 is FQNEAQ in the germline V gene (reference sequence). The CDR3 runs 12 residues. Between the trimmed V and J ends, which lost 10 bases and 5 bases, there was a span of 11 bases. The CDR3 sequence: CATSGQTGELFF. DNA for the CDR3: TGTGCCACCTCTGGACAGACCGGGGAGCTGTTTTTT. The variable domain in full, with the rest retrieved from reference TRBV7-9 and TRBJ2-2, is DTGVSQNPRHKITKRGQNVTFRCDPISEHNRLYWYRQTLGQGPEFLTYFQNEAQLEKSRLLSDRFSAERPKGSFSTLEIQRTEQGDSAMYLCATSGQTGELFFGEGSRLTVL.

The sample holds many counts of this clone. The V gene is TRBV29-1, the J gene TRBJ2-5; 11 nucleotides line up with TRBD2. CDR1 and CDR2 from the germline V gene are SQVTM and ANQGSEA. V lost 6 bases and J lost 0; bases outside the gene matches: 6. The CDR3 totals 15 residues. The CDR3 protein is CSVTSGGNYQETQYF. In DNA, the CDR3 is TGCAGCGTCACTAGCGGGGGCAATTACCAAGAGACCCAGTACTTC.

The chain employs TRBV28 and TRBJ2-7; 9 bases are shared with TRBD2. V lost 2 bases and J lost 4; bases outside the gene matches: 12. Germline CDR1 is MDHEN and CDR2 is SYDVKM. This CDR3 spans 17 amino acids. In DNA, the CDR3 is TGTGCCAGCAGTTTACCCTATGGTGAGCGGGGGGAATACGAGCAGTACTTC. It translates to CASSLPYGERGEYEQYF.